This paragraph covers one T cell receptor beta chain sequence. Antigen specificity is unknown. This entry is derived from a study of CD8 T cells in ankylosing spondylitis. The study, taken as a whole, reports: What seemed typical of ankylosing spondylitis blood was a TCR beta motif built from fewer than ten highly homologous variants.

TCRdb itself ran the 5' RACE reads through MiXCR, one entry per CDR3 protein. The sample records more than 500,000 distinct CDR3 sequences, roughly 5.3% being singletons. The TCR sequence derives from a male donor with ankylosing spondylitis. Input material: blood, either unsorted or a sorted T cell fraction (not recorded which).

The DNA for the CDR3 is TGTGCCAGCAGCTTCGGGCCCGCCGGGCGGGGACTGTACAATGAGCAGTTCTTC. Amino acids: CASSFGPAGRGLYNEQFF. V and J are TRBV5-5 and TRBJ2-1; D might be TRBD2 (6 bases). Germline loops: CDR1 SGHKS, CDR2 YYEKEE (reference sequence). Trimming took 2 bases from V and 4 from J, leaving 22 bases between them. CDR3 size: 18 residues.